The rows below give T cell receptor beta chains drawn from one sample of a study of T cells in Graves' hyperthyroidism and ophthalmopathy. MiXCR was run by TCRdb on the multiplex PCR reads, yielding one entry per CDR3 protein. In the table there are 410,000 or so distinct CDR3 sequences, roughly 14% of which are singletons. The sample comprised blood. The receptor set was obtained from a man younger than 35 with Graves' ophthalmopathy. The CDR3 runs from the conserved cysteine through the conserved F or W. The D gene is left open where the match is weak. Size tells how often a clone was seen (once, few, many) or the class of an expanded clone, and some rows leave it out.

CDR3nt: TGTGCCAGCAGCCCGTCCCGAGCAGGAAACTATGGCTACACCTTC
CDR3aa: CASSPSRAGNYGYTF
d_gene: -
abundance: many
j_gene: TRBJ1-2
v_gene: TRBV28

CDR3nt: TGTGCCAGCACCTACGGGCGTAATCCCGGGACTAGCGGAGCCCTCTACAATGAGCAGTTCTTC
CDR3aa: CASTYGRNPGTSGALYNEQFF
d_gene: TRBD2
abundance: -
j_gene: TRBJ2-1
v_gene: TRBV11-2

CDR3nt: TGTGCCAGCAGCTTCTCCAGCGGGGACAGCTCCTACGAGCAGTACTTC
CDR3aa: CASSFSSGDSSYEQYF
d_gene: -
abundance: -
j_gene: TRBJ2-7
v_gene: TRBV7-2

CDR3nt: TGTGCCAGCAGTTTATCCGGGGGACCTTGGTCCTACAATGAGCAGTTCTTC
CDR3aa: CASSLSGGPWSYNEQFF
d_gene: -
abundance: many
j_gene: TRBJ2-1
v_gene: TRBV27

CDR3nt: TGTGCCACCAGAGGGAACACTTACACTGAAGCTTTCTTT
CDR3aa: CATRGNTYTEAFF
d_gene: -
abundance: -
j_gene: TRBJ1-1
v_gene: TRBV24-1

CDR3nt: TGTGCCAGCAGTGCCCCCACTAGCGGGGGGGCCACAGATATGCAGTATTTT
CDR3aa: CASSAPTSGGATDMQYF
d_gene: TRBD2
abundance: -
j_gene: TRBJ2-3
v_gene: TRBV25-1

CDR3nt: TGTGCCAGCAGTGGCTGGACAGTCTCAGATACGCAGTATTTT
CDR3aa: CASSGWTVSDTQYF
d_gene: -
abundance: few
j_gene: TRBJ2-3
v_gene: TRBV6-1

CDR3nt: TGTGCCACCTTGAGGGACTCTAGCTCCTACAATGAGCAGTTCTTC
CDR3aa: CATLRDSSSYNEQFF
d_gene: -
abundance: few
j_gene: TRBJ2-1
v_gene: TRBV6-1

CDR3nt: TGTGCCAGCAGCTCCTCCGGGACTAGCGGCTACGCGAACACCGGGGAGCTGTTTTTT
CDR3aa: CASSSSGTSGYANTGELFF
d_gene: TRBD2
abundance: many
j_gene: TRBJ2-2
v_gene: TRBV7-8

CDR3nt: TGTGCCAGCAGTTACCCTGGGGGAGCTGGAAACACCATATATTTT
CDR3aa: CASSYPGGAGNTIYF
d_gene: -
abundance: few
j_gene: TRBJ1-3
v_gene: TRBV6-2/TRBV6-3

CDR3nt: TGTGCTAGCAGCTTGGGACAGGGCCCTTCCAATGAGCAGTTCTTC
CDR3aa: CASSLGQGPSNEQFF
d_gene: TRBD1
abundance: -
j_gene: TRBJ2-1
v_gene: TRBV7-7

CDR3nt: TGCGCCAGCAGTGCACAGGCCGCCGGGGAGCTGTTTTTT
CDR3aa: CASSAQAAGELFF
d_gene: -
abundance: few
j_gene: TRBJ2-2
v_gene: TRBV10-1

CDR3nt: TGTGCCAGCAGCCACAGGCCAGGATGGGACAGGGGCCAAGAGACCCAGTACTTC
CDR3aa: CASSHRPGWDRGQETQYF
d_gene: TRBD1
abundance: -
j_gene: TRBJ2-5
v_gene: TRBV11-2

CDR3nt: TGCAGTGCGCCTCAGACTAGCGGGGAAGAGACCCAGTACTTC
CDR3aa: CSAPQTSGEETQYF
d_gene: TRBD2
abundance: -
j_gene: TRBJ2-5
v_gene: TRBV20-1

CDR3nt: TGTGCCAGTAGTATCACACCGGGACGACGACTCCCAAGCTCCTACGAGCAGTACTTC
CDR3aa: CASSITPGRRLPSSYEQYF
d_gene: -
abundance: many
j_gene: TRBJ2-7
v_gene: TRBV19

CDR3nt: TGTGCCAGCAGTTTTGGGATGGGACTAGAAAATGAGCAGTTCTTC
CDR3aa: CASSFGMGLENEQFF
d_gene: TRBD2
abundance: many
j_gene: TRBJ2-1
v_gene: TRBV12-3/TRBV12-4

CDR3nt: TGTGCCAGTAGTGTGTCAGGGGAGAGCTATGGCTACACCTTC
CDR3aa: CASSVSGESYGYTF
d_gene: -
abundance: -
j_gene: TRBJ1-2
v_gene: TRBV19

CDR3nt: TGTGCCAGCAGTATCGCGGAGGGGGCCGATACGCAGTATTTT
CDR3aa: CASSIAEGADTQYF
d_gene: -
abundance: many
j_gene: TRBJ2-3
v_gene: TRBV27

CDR3nt: TGCAGTGCCCCAGGACTAGCGGGAGTAGAGACCCAGTACTTC
CDR3aa: CSAPGLAGVETQYF
d_gene: TRBD2
abundance: many
j_gene: TRBJ2-5
v_gene: TRBV20-1

CDR3nt: TGTGCCATCAGTGTCCGAGGGCGGGAGCTCCCCTACGAGCAGTACTTC
CDR3aa: CAISVRGRELPYEQYF
d_gene: TRBD2
abundance: -
j_gene: TRBJ2-7
v_gene: TRBV10-3

CDR3nt: TGTGCCAGCAGTGTCTCAGGGGGCGCATCTGGCTACACCTTC
CDR3aa: CASSVSGGASGYTF
d_gene: TRBD1
abundance: -
j_gene: TRBJ1-2
v_gene: TRBV2

CDR3nt: TGCGCCAGCAGCTTGGCCGAAACAGTAAATAAAGCTTTCTTT
CDR3aa: CASSLAETVNKAFF
d_gene: -
abundance: many
j_gene: TRBJ1-1
v_gene: TRBV5-1

CDR3nt: TGTGCCAGCAGGGTAACAGGGGTAGGTGCCGAGCAGTACTTC
CDR3aa: CASRVTGVGAEQYF
d_gene: TRBD1
abundance: many
j_gene: TRBJ2-7
v_gene: TRBV2

CDR3nt: TGTGCCAGCAGCCCACGCGAACCCAGAAACACCATATATTTT
CDR3aa: CASSPREPRNTIYF
d_gene: -
abundance: -
j_gene: TRBJ1-3
v_gene: TRBV7-8

CDR3nt: TGTGCCAGCAGCGTACTCTATAATTCACCCCTCCACTTT
CDR3aa: CASSVLYNSPLHF
d_gene: -
abundance: many
j_gene: TRBJ1-6
v_gene: TRBV3-1

CDR3nt: TGTGCCAGCAGTGACGTCGCCAGGGGAGAGGAGACCCAGTACTTC
CDR3aa: CASSDVARGEETQYF
d_gene: -
abundance: few
j_gene: TRBJ2-5
v_gene: TRBV6-1

CDR3nt: TGCGCCAGCAGCCAAGAATGGGGTGGGACAGTGAAAGATACGCAGTATTTT
CDR3aa: CASSQEWGGTVKDTQYF
d_gene: TRBD1
abundance: many
j_gene: TRBJ2-3
v_gene: TRBV4-1

CDR3nt: TGTGCCAGCAGCCCGCGCAGGGACTGGCTGACCTACGAGCAGTACTTC
CDR3aa: CASSPRRDWLTYEQYF
d_gene: -
abundance: many
j_gene: TRBJ2-7
v_gene: TRBV3-1

CDR3nt: TGCGCCAGCAGCAACCCTCAAGGGACAGATACGCAGTATTTT
CDR3aa: CASSNPQGTDTQYF
d_gene: -
abundance: once
j_gene: TRBJ2-3
v_gene: TRBV5-1

CDR3nt: TGTGCCAGCAGTTTCCAGGTAGTCCCTGGCTACACCTTC
CDR3aa: CASSFQVVPGYTF
d_gene: -
abundance: many
j_gene: TRBJ1-2
v_gene: TRBV12-3/TRBV12-4

CDR3nt: TGTGCCACCAGTGATTATTGGGGGAAGCAGTACTTC
CDR3aa: CATSDYWGKQYF
d_gene: -
abundance: -
j_gene: TRBJ2-7
v_gene: TRBV24-1

CDR3nt: TGTGCCAGCAGTTACTCGGGCTTAGCGGCTACGCAGTATTTT
CDR3aa: CASSYSGLAATQYF
d_gene: -
abundance: once
j_gene: TRBJ2-3
v_gene: TRBV6-6